The rows below give T cell receptor beta chains drawn from one sample of a study of identical twins. Via MiXCR, TCRdb re-called the 5' RACE reads, giving one row per CDR3 protein. The table shows fewer than 250,000 distinct CDR3 sequences, with about 7.5% occurring only once. The same data also contributed to another study, on yellow fever vaccine responses in identical twins.

Sequencing was performed on CD8+ T cells sorted from blood. The receptors were gathered from a woman between 18 and 29 years old in good health. CDR3s include the opening cysteine and the closing phenylalanine or tryptophan. Fields, in order: clone size, J gene, V gene, CDR3 length, D gene, CDR3 DNA, CDR3 protein. D genes are given only for firm matches. Not every row has a clone size; where given, it reads once, few, many or a size class.

.	TRBJ1-1	TRBV10-2	18	.	TGCGCCAGCAGTGAGGGGGCAGGGACGATGGTGTTGAACACTGAAGCTTTCTTT	CASSEGAGTMVLNTEAFF
few	TRBJ2-7	TRBV7-9	16	.	TGTGCCAGCAGCCGTGGGTCCGGGGCCGGGGCCTACGAGCAGTACTTC	CASSRGSGAGAYEQYF
many	TRBJ1-2	TRBV20-1	13	.	TGCAGTGCCATGGACAAGGAATTCTATGGCTACACCTTC	CSAMDKEFYGYTF
.	TRBJ2-1	TRBV9	16	TRBD2	TGTGCCAGCAGCCCGAGCGGGGTAGCGGGAGGCTATGAGCAGTTCTTC	CASSPSGVAGGYEQFF
many	TRBJ2-2	TRBV20-1	15	.	TGCAGTGCTAGAGATCAATTGACGCTCACCGGGGAGCTGTTTTTT	CSARDQLTLTGELFF
many	TRBJ2-3	TRBV7-3	16	TRBD2	TGTGCCAGCAGCAGCTTAGCGGGACCTCTCACAGATACGCAGTATTTT	CASSSLAGPLTDTQYF
.	TRBJ2-1	TRBV28	18	TRBD2	TGTGCCAGCAGTTTTCCCGCTAGCGGGGGGGCGATTTACAATGAGCAGTTCTTC	CASSFPASGGAIYNEQFF
many	TRBJ2-3	TRBV11-3	11	.	TGTGCCAGCAGCTCTGGGAATGGGCAGTATTTT	CASSSGNGQYF
few	TRBJ2-2	TRBV20-1	15	TRBD2	TGCAGTGCTAGAGATCGTCTAGCGGGATCCGGGGAGCTGTTTTTT	CSARDRLAGSGELFF
.	TRBJ2-1	TRBV2	12	.	TGTGCCAGCAGGGTACTGTACAATGAGCAGTTCTTC	CASRVLYNEQFF
many	TRBJ2-1	TRBV11-1	18	TRBD2	TGTGCCAGCAGCCCCGGGACTAGCGGAGGTACTAAGATCAATGAGCAGTTCTTC	CASSPGTSGGTKINEQFF
once	TRBJ1-1	TRBV28	15	TRBD1	TGTGCCAGCAGTCACGCAGGGGGCTCGAACACTGAAGCTTTCTTT	CASSHAGGSNTEAFF
many	TRBJ2-1	TRBV7-2	16	TRBD2	TGTGCCAGCAGCCTCCTAGCGGGAGAAAGTTACAATGAGCAGTTCTTC	CASSLLAGESYNEQFF
.	TRBJ2-7	TRBV27	15	TRBD2	TGTGCCAGCAGTTTATCGGGACTAGCGGGACTCGAGCAGTACTTC	CASSLSGLAGLEQYF
.	TRBJ1-1	TRBV4-1	16	.	TGCGCCAGCAGCCTCAGGCCACGGGAGGGGTATACTGAAGCTTTCTTT	CASSLRPREGYTEAFF